The source of this T cell receptor (beta chain) is a study of shared clonotypes between healthy human individuals (dated by TCRdb to the early 2020s). Study-level background: Three men and two women, aged 18 to 49 years, made up the cohort. To increase sequencing depth and limit assay-specific biases, TCR repertoire library preparation and sequencing were carried out by different laboratories using diverse techniques. Each donor's leukapheresis produced roughly between roughly 0.94 and 9.5 billion PBMCs. Blood TCR repertoires of several healthy adults were deeply sequenced to estimate repertoire size and the extent of clonotype sharing between individuals. For each donor, CD4 naive and CD4 memory were each given three plates, CD8 naive was given two plates, and CD8 memory was given one plate. Findings and caveats that apply to the study as a whole: Naive subsets generally had larger estimated clonotype richness than memory subsets did. When a few donors were compared, the shared fraction of clonotypes was roughly 5% for naive CD4, around 3.6% for naive CD8, more than 2% for memory CD4, and 0.35% to 0.4% for memory CD8. Rarefaction of sorted-subset datasets indicated incomplete sequencing despite the large sequencing depth. Compared with non-shared clonotypes, the clonotypes found in all four sorted-subset donors had higher generation probabilities. Sampling was restricted to blood, and TCR repertoires in tissues likely differ from the TCR repertoires found in blood. Pairwise subsampling indicated that sequencing depth was expected to affect the degree of clonotype sharing among donors. Because the study included a small number of donors, the genetic and exposure-history diversity represented was limited.

From V the trimming removes 10 bases and from J it removes 8 bases, while the gene matches leave 14 bases of the junction unaccounted for. The CDR3, from cysteine to phenylalanine, totals 14 residues. This entry keeps only the CDR3 DNA: 42 bases, framed from base 1. CDR1 and CDR2 are drawn from the germline V gene: ENHRY, SYGVKD. This clone was seen a few times. Its target antigen remains unknown. No much larger clonotype is one base removed from it; base qualities were not supplied. The donors were healthy, HIV-negative adults with no recently reported acute infections or vaccinations. Only Caucasian adults living in Nashville, Tennessee, USA were represented among the donors. CD4+ T cells were enriched by magnetic negative selection; naive cells were then positively selected on CD45RA, and the negative fraction formed the memory subset. After blood collection by leukapheresis, PBMCs were isolated using Ficoll-Histopaque density gradient centrifugation and then cryopreserved in the vapor phase of liquid nitrogen. Analytical flow cytometry was used to check the purity and quantity of each magnetically sorted T cell population. Each sorted fraction had its genomic DNA isolated and then quantified by UV absorbance on a Nanodrop 2000c.

Using the deep immunoSEQ assay, TCR CDR3 regions were amplified from genomic DNA by multiplex PCR. Extracted genomic DNA from each cell subset was spread evenly across all wells of several immunoSEQ 96-well plates, with each plate serving as a replicate. For sorted subsets, each replicate PCR was loaded with approximately 190 ng genomic DNA, equivalent to 30,000 to 35,000 T cell genomes. The purified libraries were quantified using a Qubit 3.0 fluorometer, sized with a Bioanalyzer 2100, and then quantified again using the KAPA Library Quantification kit. A separate single-read 150-cycle Illumina NextSeq 550 flow cell was used to sequence each immunoSEQ 96-well plate. Turning to the authors' computational methods: Because the immunoSEQ output held only junctional sequences and lacked quality scores, the filtering could not match the filtering applied to full-length reads. To assign V/J genes and CDR3, sequences were annotated against IMGT germline references using PyIR, a Python wrapper for IgBLAST v1.9. Reads were removed for weak V/J assignments (E-value above 1e-6), missing CDR3, stop codons, out-of-frame junctions, or ambiguous translated residues. V3J clonotypes were defined as sequences sharing the same inferred V gene, J gene, and CDR3 amino acid sequence. Percentage overlap between repertoires was calculated by dividing the number of shared unique clonotypes by the size of the smaller repertoire. Repertoire richness was assessed with RTK rarefaction, the Chao1 estimator, and Recon v2.1 estimates of unobserved clonotypes. OLGA was used to compute generation probabilities for all TCRbeta clonotypes that the gDNA method yielded from four donors. What TCRdb holds here is the immuneACCESS table cut down to in-frame rearrangements. Part of the clones is not present; checked against another copy, under half of the missing clones reflect an unresolved V gene, and the others are unexplained. The DNA was the basis for D and trimming; V, J and clone size are from that table. For this sample the table gives 1 million to 1.3 million clones, of which approximately 78% were detected only once. The top ten clonotypes cover 0.5% to 0.65% of the sample.

The specimen sequenced was memory CD4+ T cells from PBMCs. This specimen's cell subset or site label, per the study, means: CD45RA-negative fraction. The sequence links TRBV10-3 to TRBJ2-1; 7 bases in the middle match TRBD2. The TCR comes from a man younger than 35 in good health. Some clones in this sample may be carry-over from other donors' samples. The bases read TGTGCCAGCGGTAGCGTGGGGGGGGGTCATGAGCAGTTCTTC. This translates into CASGSVGGGHEQFF.